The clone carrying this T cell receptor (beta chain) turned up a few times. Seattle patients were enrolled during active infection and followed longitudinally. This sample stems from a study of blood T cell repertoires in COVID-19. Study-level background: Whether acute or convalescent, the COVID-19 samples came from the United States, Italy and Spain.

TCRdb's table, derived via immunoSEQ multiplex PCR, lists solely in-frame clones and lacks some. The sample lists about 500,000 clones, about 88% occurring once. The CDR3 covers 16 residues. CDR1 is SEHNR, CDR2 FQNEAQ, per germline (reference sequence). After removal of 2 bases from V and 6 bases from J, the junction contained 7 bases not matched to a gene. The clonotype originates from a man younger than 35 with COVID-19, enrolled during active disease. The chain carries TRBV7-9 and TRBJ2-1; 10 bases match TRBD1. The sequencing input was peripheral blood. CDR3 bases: TGTGCCAGCAGCTTACGGGGGACAGGGGTAGGCAATGAGCAGTTCTTC. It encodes CASSLRGTGVGNEQFF.